The sequence of this T cell receptor (beta chain) was determined in a study of identical twins. One entry per CDR3 protein, called by TCRdb with MiXCR from the 5' RACE reads. This table holds 1,800,000 or so distinct CDR3 sequences, roughly a third found once. Trimming took 6 bases from V and 5 from J, leaving 12 bases between them. This CDR3 comprises 13 residues. Germline V gene sequence: CDR1 MGHRA, CDR2 YSYEKL. General observations from the study: Twins' excess sharing was less marked for out-of-frame beta sequences. Memory repertoires showed no such pattern, whereas abundant cord blood beta clonotypes carried fewer insertions.

At least ten counts were recorded for this clonotype. Its matching antigen is unknown. The TCR originated in a newborn girl in good health. The chain joins TRBV4-1 to TRBJ2-3; TRBD2 is a possible D gene (5 bases). What was sequenced was cord blood. The CDR3 DNA is TGCGCCAGCAGTTACGACGGAGGAGATACGCAGTATTTT. It is translated as CASSYDGGDTQYF.